This entry features one TCR beta chain sequence. V gave up 0 bases and J gave up 5 bases, with 8 bases separating them. The germline CDR1 and CDR2 sequences are SGHNT and YENEEA. The CDR3 sequence is 14 residues long. This entry is derived from a study of shared clonotypes between healthy human individuals. Clones were read by immunoSEQ multiplex PCR, and TCRdb kept only the in-frame ones, dropping some. The profile shows fewer than 3 million clones, around 93% of them singletons. The sequence derives from a man between 18 and 29 years old in good health. Some clones in this sample may be carry-over from other donors' samples. The chain recombines TRBV11-3 with TRBJ2-1; D is unclear. Source material: naive CD4+ T cells from PBMCs. Subset noted: CD45RA+ positively selected. DNA of the CDR3: TGTGCCAGCAGCTTAGATGGCCCGAACAATGAGCAGTTCTTC. Amino acid sequence: CASSLDGPNNEQFF.